This T cell receptor beta chain was sequenced for a study of vaccination effects on CD4 cells after COVID-19. Before any sequencing was done, the ViraFEST assay used viral peptide pools to expand antigen-specific CD4+ T cells. Culture lasted 10 days before CD4+ T cell isolation. Participants got two doses of BNT162b2 or mRNA-1273 vaccine. Each well held a few million PBMC cultured with about 10 ug/ml peptides and roughly 11 IU/ml IL-2. This clone was seen only once. Its antigen is currently unknown. The protocol was immunoSEQ multiplex PCR, while the TCRdb copy is restricted to in-frame clones and leaves out a portion. The sample holds about 69,000 clones, less than 80% seen once. Regarding the study as a whole: Convalescent patients in the study were few, and early post-infection timepoints were absent.

V was trimmed by 2 bases and J by 6 bases, leaving 16 bases between them. CDR1 and CDR2 (germline): MNHEY, SVGAGI. CDR3 size: 15 residues. The rearrangement uses TRBV6-5 and TRBJ1-2; a possible D gene is TRBD1 (6 bases). The source is a human donor who received a COVID-19 vaccine. The source was CD4+ T cells from PBMCs cultured with HCoV-OC43 spike peptides, collected after COVID-19 vaccination. Sample subset: HCoV-OC43 spike overlapping peptide pool stimulation. DNA for the CDR3: TGTGCCAGCAGTTACCGGAATTTAGGGGGGAATGGCTACACCTTC. This sequence encodes CASSYRNLGGNGYTF.